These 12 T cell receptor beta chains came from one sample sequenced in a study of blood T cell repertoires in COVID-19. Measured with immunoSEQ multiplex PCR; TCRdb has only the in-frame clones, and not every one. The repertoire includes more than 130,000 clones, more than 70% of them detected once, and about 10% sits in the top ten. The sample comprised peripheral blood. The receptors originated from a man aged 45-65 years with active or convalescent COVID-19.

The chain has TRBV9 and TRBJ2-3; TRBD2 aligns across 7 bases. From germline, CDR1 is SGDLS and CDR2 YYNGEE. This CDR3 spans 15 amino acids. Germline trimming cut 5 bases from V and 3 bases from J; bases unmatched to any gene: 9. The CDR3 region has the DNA TGTGCCAGCAGTGCGGGTTGGGGGGGGACAGATACGCAGTATTTT. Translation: CASSAGWGGTDTQYF.

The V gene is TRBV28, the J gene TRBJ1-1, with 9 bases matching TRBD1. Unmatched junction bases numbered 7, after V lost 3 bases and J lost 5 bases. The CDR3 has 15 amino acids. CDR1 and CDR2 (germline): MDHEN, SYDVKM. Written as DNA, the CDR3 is TGTGCCAGCAGTTTTCCCGGGACAGGGCAAACTGAAGCTTTCTTT. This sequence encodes CASSFPGTGQTEAFF.

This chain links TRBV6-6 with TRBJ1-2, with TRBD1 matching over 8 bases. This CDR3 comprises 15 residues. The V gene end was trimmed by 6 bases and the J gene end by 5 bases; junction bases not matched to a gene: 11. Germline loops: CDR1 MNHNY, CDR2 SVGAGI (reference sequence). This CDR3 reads CASSLGTGGSYGYTF. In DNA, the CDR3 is TGTGCCAGCAGCCTTGGGACAGGAGGGTCATATGGCTACACCTTC.

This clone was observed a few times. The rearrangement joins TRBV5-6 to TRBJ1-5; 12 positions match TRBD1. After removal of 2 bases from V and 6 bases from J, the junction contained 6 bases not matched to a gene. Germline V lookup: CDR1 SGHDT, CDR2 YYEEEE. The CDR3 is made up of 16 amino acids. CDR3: CASSFGGTGGFQPQHF. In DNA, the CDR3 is TGTGCCAGCAGCTTTGGAGGGACAGGGGGCTTTCAGCCCCAGCATTTT.

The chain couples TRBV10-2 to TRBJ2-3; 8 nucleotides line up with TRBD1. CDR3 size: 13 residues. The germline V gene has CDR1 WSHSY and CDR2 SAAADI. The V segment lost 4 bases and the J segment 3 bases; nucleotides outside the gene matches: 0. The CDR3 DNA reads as TGCGCCAGCAGTGGGACAGGGACAGATACGCAGTATTTT. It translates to CASSGTGTDTQYF.

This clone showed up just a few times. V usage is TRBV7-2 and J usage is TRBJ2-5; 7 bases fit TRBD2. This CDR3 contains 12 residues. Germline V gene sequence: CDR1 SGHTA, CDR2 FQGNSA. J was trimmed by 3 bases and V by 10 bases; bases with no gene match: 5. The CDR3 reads CAIRGVEETQYF. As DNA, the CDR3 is TGTGCCATCCGGGGGGTGGAAGAGACCCAGTACTTC.

The CDR3 DNA sequence: TGTGCCAGCAGTGAGGGACAGGGGGCAAATGGCTACACCTTC. Its translation: CASSEGQGANGYTF. This chain uses TRBV27 with TRBJ1-2; the match to TRBD1 covers 12 bases. The germline CDR1 and CDR2 sequences are MNHEY and SMNVEV (reference sequence). The CDR3 has 14 residues. After removal of 5 bases from V and 6 bases from J, the junction contained 4 bases not matched to a gene.

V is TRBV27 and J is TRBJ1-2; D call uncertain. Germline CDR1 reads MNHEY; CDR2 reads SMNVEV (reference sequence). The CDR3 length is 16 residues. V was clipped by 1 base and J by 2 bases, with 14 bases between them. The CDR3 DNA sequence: TGTGCCAGCAGTTTATACGGTCCGAGAGAAAACTATGGCTACACCTTC. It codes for CASSLYGPRENYGYTF.

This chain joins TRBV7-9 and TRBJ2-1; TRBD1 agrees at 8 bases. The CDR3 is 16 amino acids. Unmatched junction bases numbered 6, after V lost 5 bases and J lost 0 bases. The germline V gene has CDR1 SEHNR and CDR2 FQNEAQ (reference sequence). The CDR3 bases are TGTGCCAGCAGCCGGGACAGGCTGAGCTCCTACAATGAGCAGTTCTTC. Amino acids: CASSRDRLSSYNEQFF.

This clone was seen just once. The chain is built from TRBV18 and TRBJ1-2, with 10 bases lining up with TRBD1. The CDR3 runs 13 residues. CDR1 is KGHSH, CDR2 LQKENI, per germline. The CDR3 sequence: CASERTGGNGYTF. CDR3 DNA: TGTGCATCCGAAAGGACAGGGGGAAATGGCTACACCTTC. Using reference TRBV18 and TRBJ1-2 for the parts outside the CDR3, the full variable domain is NAGVMQNPRHLVRRRGQEARLRCSPMKGHSHVYWYRQLPEEGLKFMVYLQKENIIDESGMPKERFSAEFPKEGPSILRIQQVVRGDSAAYFCASERTGGNGYTFGSGTRLTVV.

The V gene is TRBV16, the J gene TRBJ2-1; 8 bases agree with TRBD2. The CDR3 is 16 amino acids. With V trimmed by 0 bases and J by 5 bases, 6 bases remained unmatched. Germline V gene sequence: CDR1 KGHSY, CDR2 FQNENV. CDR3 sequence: CASSQSRREAHNEQFF. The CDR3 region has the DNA TGTGCCAGCAGCCAATCGAGGCGGGAGGCCCACAATGAGCAGTTCTTC.

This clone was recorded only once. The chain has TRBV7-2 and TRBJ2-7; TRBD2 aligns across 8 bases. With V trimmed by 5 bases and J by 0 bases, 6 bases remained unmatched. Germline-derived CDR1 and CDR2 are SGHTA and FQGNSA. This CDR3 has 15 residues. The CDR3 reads CASSQTSGGSYEQYF. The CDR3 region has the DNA TGTGCCAGCAGCCAAACTAGCGGAGGCTCCTACGAGCAGTACTTC.